This T cell receptor beta chain stems from a study of cytomegalovirus exposure and HLA in healthy donors. Study-level information: Per a later analysis, the 666 first-cohort and some 130 validation repertoires shared one platform. Study conclusions and caveats: Cytomegalovirus association was assigned to around 150 TCR beta chains. Both high specificity and high sensitivity reportedly marked the classifier's diagnosis of cytomegalovirus status. For most TCR sequences rarity was the rule, although some public TCRs occurred in many donors.

There are 16 residues in the CDR3. V dropped 3 bases and J dropped 2; count of bases not matched to a gene: 9. Libraries were prepared by immunoSEQ multiplex PCR; TCRdb keeps only in-frame clonotypes and omits some of them. Of approximately 100,000 clones in the sample, approximately 88% were seen once. As regards this clone: Its target is not known.

The chain joins TRBV23-1 to TRBJ2-5; 7 positions agree with TRBD1. TRBV23-1 is marked as an open reading frame, function uncertain. This TCR came from a woman under 40 in good health and CMV-seronegative. Specimen: PBMCs. Written as DNA, the CDR3 is TGCGCCAGCAGTCAGTTCGGGACAGTCCGGCAAGAGACCCAGTACTTC. Encoded protein: CASSQFGTVRQETQYF.